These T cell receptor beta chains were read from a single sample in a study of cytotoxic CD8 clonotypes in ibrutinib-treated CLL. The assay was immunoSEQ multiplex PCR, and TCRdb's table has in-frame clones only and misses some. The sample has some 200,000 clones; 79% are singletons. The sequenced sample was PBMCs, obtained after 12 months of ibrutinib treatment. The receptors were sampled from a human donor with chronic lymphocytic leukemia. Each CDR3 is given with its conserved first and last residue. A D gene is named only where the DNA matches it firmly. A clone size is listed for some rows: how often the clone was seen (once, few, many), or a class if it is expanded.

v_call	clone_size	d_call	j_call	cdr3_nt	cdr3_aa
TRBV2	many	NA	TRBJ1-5	TGTGCCAGCTGGGCAGGGCGTATCGATGGGGGCAATCAGCCCCAGCATTTT	CASWAGRIDGGNQPQHF
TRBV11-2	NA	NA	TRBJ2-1	TGTGCCAGCAGCTCCCCGACTAGATCCTACAATGAGCAGTTCTTC	CASSSPTRSYNEQFF
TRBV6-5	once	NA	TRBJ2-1	TGTGCCAGCAGTTATGGGCAGGGAGCCTACAATGAGCAGTTCTTC	CASSYGQGAYNEQFF
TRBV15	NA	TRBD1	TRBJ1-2	TGTGCCACCAGCAACTGGCCGGGACAGGGTCACGGCTACACCTTC	CATSNWPGQGHGYTF
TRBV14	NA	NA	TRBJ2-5	TGTGCCAGCAGCCAAGATATGGAAGAGACCCAGTACTTC	CASSQDMEETQYF
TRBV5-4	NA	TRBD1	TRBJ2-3	TGTGCCAGCAGCATCCCCACAGGGGCAGATACGCAGTATTTT	CASSIPTGADTQYF
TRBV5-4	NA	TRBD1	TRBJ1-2	TGTGCCAGCAGCTCGACAGGGAACTATGGCTACACCTTC	CASSSTGNYGYTF
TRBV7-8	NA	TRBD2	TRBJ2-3	TGTGCCACCAGCAGCATGGGGAGCGGGGCAGATACGCAGTATTTT	CATSSMGSGADTQYF
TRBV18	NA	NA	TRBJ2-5	TGTGCCAGCTCACCAGGCCGTCAGGAGACCCAGTACTTC	CASSPGRQETQYF
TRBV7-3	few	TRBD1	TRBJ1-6	TGTGCCAGCAGCAGGACAGGGGGCAAAAATTCACCCCTCCACTTT	CASSRTGGKNSPLHF
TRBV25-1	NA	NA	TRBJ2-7	TGTGCCAGCACGGACAGCGCTCCCTACGAGCAGTACTTC	CASTDSAPYEQYF
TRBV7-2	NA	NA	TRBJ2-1	TGTGCCAGCATCCTCTGGCAGGGGTTAGGCAATGAGCAGTTCTTC	CASILWQGLGNEQFF
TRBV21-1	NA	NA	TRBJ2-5	TGTGCCAGCAGCCAGGGGTGCGGGGGGTGGATGGAAGAGACCCAGTACTTC	CASSQGCGGWMEETQYF
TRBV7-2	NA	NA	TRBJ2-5	TGTGCCAGCAGCTTAAGCCCCTCGGCGACCCAGTACTTC	CASSLSPSATQYF
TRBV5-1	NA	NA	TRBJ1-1	TGCGCCAGCAGCTTTAAGGGGCTTGAAGCTTTCTTT	CASSFKGLEAFF
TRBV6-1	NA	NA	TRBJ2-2	TGTGCCAGCACTCCAACGGTAGTTGGGGAGCTGTTTTTT	CASTPTVVGELFF
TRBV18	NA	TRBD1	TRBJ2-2	TGTGCCAGCTCACCAGAGGACAGGGACACCGGGGAGCTGTTTTTT	CASSPEDRDTGELFF
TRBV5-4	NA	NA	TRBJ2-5	TGTGCCAGCAGCTTGGACCCTCGGGAGACCCAGTACTTC	CASSLDPRETQYF
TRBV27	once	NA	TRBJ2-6	TGTGCCAGCAGTTTAATGGCGGGGTTCTCTGGGGCCAACGTCCTGACTTTC	CASSLMAGFSGANVLTF
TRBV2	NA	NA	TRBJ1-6	TGTGCCAGCAGTTTGGGGAATTCACCCCTCCACTTT	CASSLGNSPLHF
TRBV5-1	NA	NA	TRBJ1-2	TGCGCCAGCAGCGATGACGGGAACTATGGCTACACCTTC	CASSDDGNYGYTF
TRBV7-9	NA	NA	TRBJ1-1	TGTGCCAGCAGCCTGGGGGGCTGGGACACTGAAGCTTTCTTT	CASSLGGWDTEAFF